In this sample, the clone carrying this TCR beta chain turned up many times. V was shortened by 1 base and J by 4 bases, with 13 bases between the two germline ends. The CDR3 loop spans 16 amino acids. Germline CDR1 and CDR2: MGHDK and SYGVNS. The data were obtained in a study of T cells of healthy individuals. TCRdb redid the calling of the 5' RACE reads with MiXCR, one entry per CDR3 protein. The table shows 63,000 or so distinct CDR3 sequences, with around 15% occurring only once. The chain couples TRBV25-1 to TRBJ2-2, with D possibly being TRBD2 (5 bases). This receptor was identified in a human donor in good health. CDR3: CASSELVLEGTGELFF. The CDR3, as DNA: TGTGCCAGCAGTGAATTGGTACTAGAGGGCACCGGGGAGCTGTTTTTT.